One and the same sample provided the 3 T cell receptor beta chains below, sequenced in a study of OX40 agonist ivuxolimab in advanced cancers. TCRdb's copy holds only in-frame clones and misses some; the assay was immunoSEQ multiplex PCR. The sample holds roughly 71,000 clones; approximately 90% are singletons and the top ten take just over 14%. Sequences were derived from CD4+ or CD8+ T cells sorted from blood, sampled in a trial of the OX40 agonist ivuxolimab. The receptors were gathered from an adult with an advanced solid tumor such as melanoma, head and neck, liver or kidney cancer.

V and J are TRBV19 and TRBJ2-7; TRBD2 matches 11 bases. The CDR3 is 16 amino acids. With 1 base clipped from V and 1 base from J, the junction kept 3 bases outside the gene matches. Germline CDR1 and CDR2: LNHDA and SQIVND (reference sequence). The CDR3 DNA is TGTGCCAGTAGTATAGCGGGGACTAGCGGTTCCTACGAGCAGTACTTC. The encoded protein is CASSIAGTSGSYEQYF.

This chain uses TRBV5-6 with TRBJ2-7; D might be TRBD2 (6 bases). This CDR3 has 13 residues. The germline CDR1 and CDR2 sequences are SGHDT and YYEEEE. V was shortened by 0 bases and J by 2 bases, with 6 bases between the two germline ends. The CDR3 DNA reads as TGTGCCAGCAGCTTGGAGCGGGCCTACGAGCAGTACTTC. As protein: CASSLERAYEQYF.

This clone was seen only once. The rearrangement links TRBV13 to TRBJ2-2; D is unclear. Per the germline V gene, CDR1 is PRHDT and CDR2 is FYEKMQ (reference sequence). V was trimmed by 0 bases and J by 0 bases, leaving 2 bases between them. This CDR3 is built from 14 residues. This CDR3 is CASSLGANTGELFF. CDR3 bases: TGTGCCAGCAGCTTAGGAGCGAACACCGGGGAGCTGTTTTTT. Variable domain in full (rest from reference TRBV13 and TRBJ2-2): AAGVIQSPRHLIKEKRETATLKCYPIPRHDTVYWYQQGPGQDPQFLISFYEKMQSDKGSIPDRFSAQQFSDYHSELNMSSLELGDSALYFCASSLGANTGELFFGEGSRLTVL.